This T cell receptor (beta chain) was observed in a study of blood T cell repertoires in COVID-19. The table came from immunoSEQ multiplex PCR; TCRdb's copy has only in-frame clones and leaves some out. Of 80,000 or so clones detected, about nine tenths appear once; the ten largest clones hold 1.9%. Sequencing used peripheral blood. This TCR derives from a woman aged 45-59 years in a cohort sampled during active COVID-19.

In DNA, the CDR3 is TGTGCCAGCATGGGACAGCTAAATCAGCCCCAGCATTTT. This translates into CASMGQLNQPQHF. J is TRBJ1-5 and V is TRBV2; TRBD1 matches at 7 bases. The CDR3 sequence is 13 residues long. Germline CDR1 is SNHLY and CDR2 is FYNNEI. V shed 7 bases, J shed 4 bases, and the junction held 4 bases outside the gene matches.